A selection of T cell receptor beta chains follows, all from one sample in a study of blood T cell repertoires in COVID-19. Sequenced by immunoSEQ multiplex PCR; TCRdb stores in-frame clones only, minus some. The profile shows 220,000 or so clones, 82% of them singletons. Input material: peripheral blood. The source is an elderly woman with COVID-19, enrolled during active disease. The CDR3 runs from the conserved cysteine through the conserved F or W. The D gene is left open where the match is weak. Not all rows give a size; the values are once, few, many and, for expanded clones, a class.

>TRBJ2-2|.|TRBV5-8|.
TGTGCCAGCAGCTTGAGTGGTCGGTACACCGGGGAGCTGTTTTTT
CASSLSGRYTGELFF
>TRBJ2-1|.|TRBV18|.
TGTGCCAGCTCACGCTACTATGAGCAGTTCTTC
CASSRYYEQFF
>TRBJ1-6|.|TRBV27|.
TGTGCCAGCAGGGGCCGGGGAAGGGTTTCACCCCTCCACTTT
CASRGRGRVSPLHF
>TRBJ1-5|.|TRBV19|TRBD1
TGTGCCAGTATGAGGGGGGCGCGAGGACAGGGCAATCAGCCCCAGCATTTT
CASMRGARGQGNQPQHF
>TRBJ2-3|.|TRBV19|.
TGTGCCTGCGGGGAAAGACTGAGCACAGATACGCAGTATTTT
CACGERLSTDTQYF
>TRBJ1-3|.|TRBV5-4|.
TGTGCCAGCAGCTTGCAGGGGAAATCTGGAAACACCATATATTTT
CASSLQGKSGNTIYF
>TRBJ2-1|once|TRBV7-3|TRBD1
TGTGCCAGCAGCTTAACCGTGAACAGGGGTGACAATGAGCAGTTCTTC
CASSLTVNRGDNEQFF
>TRBJ2-7|once|TRBV24-1|.
TGTGCCACCAGTGACCAGGGAGGTATCGAGCAGTACTTC
CATSDQGGIEQYF
>TRBJ1-1|.|TRBV5-1|.
TGCGCCAGCAGCTTGGGCGCGTCGGGGGTCACTGAAGCTTTCTTT
CASSLGASGVTEAFF
>TRBJ2-3|.|TRBV11-2|TRBD2
TGTGCCAGCAGCTACCGGACTAGCGGGATAAATACGCAGTATTTT
CASSYRTSGINTQYF
>TRBJ1-2|.|TRBV7-9|.
TGTGCCAGCAGTCCTCCCGGGTACGGTTTTGGCTACACCTTC
CASSPPGYGFGYTF
>TRBJ2-3|.|TRBV5-4|.
TGTGCCAGCAGCCTGCCGGGTTTGGGAGATACGCAGTATTTT
CASSLPGLGDTQYF
>TRBJ2-7|.|TRBV18|TRBD2
TGTGCCAGCTCGCCGACTAGCGGGGACCACTACGAGCAGTACTTC
CASSPTSGDHYEQYF
>TRBJ2-3|.|TRBV7-3|.
TGTGCCAGCAGCCGCGGGGCCCGTGAGACGAATACGCAGTATTTT
CASSRGARETNTQYF
>TRBJ2-2|.|TRBV7-9|.
TGTGCCAGCAGCTCACCTCTAGGGAACACCGGGGAGCTGTTTTTT
CASSSPLGNTGELFF
>TRBJ1-5|few|TRBV28|TRBD1
TGTGCCAGCAGCCCAGGGGGAAGCAATCAGCCCCAGCATTTT
CASSPGGSNQPQHF
>TRBJ2-2|.|TRBV29-1|.
TGCAGCGCGACCAGGGAAACCGGGGAGCTGTTTTTT
CSATRETGELFF
>TRBJ2-7|medium-sized|TRBV6-5|TRBD1
TGTGCCAGCAGCCCCCCACAGGGGGGCAACGAGCAGTACTTC
CASSPPQGGNEQYF
>TRBJ2-1|few|TRBV5-5|.
TGTGCCAGCAGCTTTACGAGGCAGTACAATGAGCAGTTCTTC
CASSFTRQYNEQFF
>TRBJ1-1|.|TRBV7-3|.
TGTGCCAGCAGCTCCTACTCTCTGAACACTGAAGCTTTCTTT
CASSSYSLNTEAFF
>TRBJ2-7|few|TRBV5-1|.
TGCGCCAGCAGCTTGGCCTTGACGGGCTACGAGCAGTACTTC
CASSLALTGYEQYF
>TRBJ2-3|.|TRBV7-7|TRBD2
TGTGCTAGCAGCTTAGCGGGGGCTACAGATACGCAGTATTTT
CASSLAGATDTQYF
>TRBJ1-3|.|TRBV7-2|TRBD1
TGTGCCAGCAATCACCCTGGACAGGCGGGGGGAAACACCATATATTTT
CASNHPGQAGGNTIYF
>TRBJ2-5|.|TRBV28|TRBD1
TGTGCCAGCAGACTAGCCGGGACAGGGAAAGAGACCCAGTACTTC
CASRLAGTGKETQYF
>TRBJ1-2|.|TRBV27|.
TGTGCCACGGGGTCCGGGATCCGCCCTTTTGGCTACACCTTC
CATGSGIRPFGYTF
>TRBJ1-2|.|TRBV12-3/TRBV12-4|TRBD1
TGTGCCAGCAGGGCAGGGACAGGCGGTGGCTACACCTTC
CASRAGTGGGYTF
>TRBJ2-7|.|TRBV6-2/TRBV6-3|TRBD2
TGTGCCAGCAGTCGAACTTCTAGCGGGCCTAGCTACGAGCAGTACTTC
CASSRTSSGPSYEQYF
>TRBJ1-1|.|TRBV5-1|.
TGCGCCAGCAGCTTATCCGTCCGGGACACTGAAGCTTTCTTT
CASSLSVRDTEAFF
>TRBJ1-4|.|TRBV28|TRBD1
TGTGCCAGCAGTTTTAGGGGGCTTCCGCCAACTAATGAAAAACTGTTTTTT
CASSFRGLPPTNEKLFF
>TRBJ2-1|few|TRBV19|TRBD2
TGTGCCAGTAGTATAGGGGCGGGAGCCTACAATGAGCAGTTCTTC
CASSIGAGAYNEQFF
>TRBJ1-1|.|TRBV3-1/TRBV3-2|.
TGTGCCAGCAGCCAACAGGGCGGAGCTTTCTTT
CASSQQGGAFF